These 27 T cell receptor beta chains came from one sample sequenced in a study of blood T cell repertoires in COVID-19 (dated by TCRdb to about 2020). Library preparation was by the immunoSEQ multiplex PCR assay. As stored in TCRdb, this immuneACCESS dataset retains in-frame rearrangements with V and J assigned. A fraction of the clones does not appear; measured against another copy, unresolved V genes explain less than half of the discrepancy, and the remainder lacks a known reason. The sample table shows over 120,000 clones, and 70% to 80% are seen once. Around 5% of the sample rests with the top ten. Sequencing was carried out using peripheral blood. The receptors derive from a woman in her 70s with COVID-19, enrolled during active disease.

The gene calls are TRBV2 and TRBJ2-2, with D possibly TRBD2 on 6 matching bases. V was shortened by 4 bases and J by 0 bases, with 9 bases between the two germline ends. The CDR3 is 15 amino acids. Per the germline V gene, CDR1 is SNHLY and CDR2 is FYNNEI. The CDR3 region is CASSVRTTNTGELFF. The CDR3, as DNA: TGTGCCAGCAGTGTTAGGACTACGAACACCGGGGAGCTGTTTTTT. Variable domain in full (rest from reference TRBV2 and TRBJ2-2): EPEVTQTPSHQVTQMGQEVILRCVPISNHLYFYWYRQILGQKVEFLVSFYNNEISEKSEIFDDQFSVERPDGSNFTLKIRSTKLEDSAMYFCASSVRTTNTGELFFGEGSRLTVL.

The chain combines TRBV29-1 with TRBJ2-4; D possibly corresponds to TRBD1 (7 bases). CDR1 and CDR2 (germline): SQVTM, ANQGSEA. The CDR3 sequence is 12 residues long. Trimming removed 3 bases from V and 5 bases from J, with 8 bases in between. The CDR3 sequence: CSVDRGENIQYF. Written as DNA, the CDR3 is TGCAGCGTTGACAGGGGGGAAAACATTCAGTACTTC.

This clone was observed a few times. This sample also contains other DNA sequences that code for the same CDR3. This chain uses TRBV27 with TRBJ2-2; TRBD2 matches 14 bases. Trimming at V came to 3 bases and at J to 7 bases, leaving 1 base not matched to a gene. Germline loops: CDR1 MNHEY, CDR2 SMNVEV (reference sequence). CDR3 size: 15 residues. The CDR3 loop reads CASSLTSGGGGELFF. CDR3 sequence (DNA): TGTGCCAGCAGTTTGACTAGCGGGGGGGGCGGGGAGCTGTTTTTT.

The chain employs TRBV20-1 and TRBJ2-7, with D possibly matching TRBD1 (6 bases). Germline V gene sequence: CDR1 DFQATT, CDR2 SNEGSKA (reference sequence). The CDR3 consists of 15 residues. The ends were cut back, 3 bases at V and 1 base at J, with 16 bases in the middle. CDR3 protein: CSASEVRGQSYEQYF. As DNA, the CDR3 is TGCAGTGCTAGTGAGGTCAGGGGTCAGTCCTACGAGCAGTACTTC.

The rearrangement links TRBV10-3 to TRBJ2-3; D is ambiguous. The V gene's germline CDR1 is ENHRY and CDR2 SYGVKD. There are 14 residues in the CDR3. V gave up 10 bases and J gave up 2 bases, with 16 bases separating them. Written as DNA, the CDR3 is TGTGCCACGGCCGGTGGTGGGCCCACAGATACGCAGTATTTT. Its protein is CATAGGGPTDTQYF.

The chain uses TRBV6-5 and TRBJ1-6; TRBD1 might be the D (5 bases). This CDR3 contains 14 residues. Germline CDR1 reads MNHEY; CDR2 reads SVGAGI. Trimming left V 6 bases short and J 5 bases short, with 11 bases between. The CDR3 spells CASRLGGDNSPLHF. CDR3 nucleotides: TGTGCCAGCAGACTCGGGGGAGATAATTCACCCCTCCACTTT.

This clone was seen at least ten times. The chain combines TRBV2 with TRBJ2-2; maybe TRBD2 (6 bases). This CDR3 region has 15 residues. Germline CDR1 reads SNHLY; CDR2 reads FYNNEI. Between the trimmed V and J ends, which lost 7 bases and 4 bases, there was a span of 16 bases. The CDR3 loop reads CASKRESGSTGELFF. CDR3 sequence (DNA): TGTGCCAGCAAACGGGAGTCGGGGAGCACCGGGGAGCTGTTTTTT.

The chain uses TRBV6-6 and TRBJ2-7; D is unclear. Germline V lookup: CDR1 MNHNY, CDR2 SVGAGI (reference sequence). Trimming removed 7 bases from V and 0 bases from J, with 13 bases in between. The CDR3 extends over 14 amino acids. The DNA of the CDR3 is TGTGCCAGCACCCGAGCCGGTATCTCCTACGAGCAGTACTTC. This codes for CASTRAGISYEQYF.

This CDR3 is CASSWGTGTGNGYTF. DNA of the CDR3: TGTGCCAGCAGCTGGGGCACCGGGACAGGGAATGGCTACACCTTC. This chain joins TRBV5-6 and TRBJ1-2; 9 bases line up with TRBD1. Germline lookup yields CDR1 SGHDT and CDR2 YYEEEE. The V and J ends lost 3 bases and 6 bases, in that order; junction bases with no gene match: 9. The length of the CDR3 is 15 residues.

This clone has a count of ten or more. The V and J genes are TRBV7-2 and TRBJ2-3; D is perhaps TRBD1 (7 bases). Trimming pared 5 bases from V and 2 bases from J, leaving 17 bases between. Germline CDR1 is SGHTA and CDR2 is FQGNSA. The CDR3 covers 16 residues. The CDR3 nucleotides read TGTGCCAGCAGCCAGGGGGGAGGCGTACACACAGATACGCAGTATTTT. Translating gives CASSQGGGVHTDTQYF.

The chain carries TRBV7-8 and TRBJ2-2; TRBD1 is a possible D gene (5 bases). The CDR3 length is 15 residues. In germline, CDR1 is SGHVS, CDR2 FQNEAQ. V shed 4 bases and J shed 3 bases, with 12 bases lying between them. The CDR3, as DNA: TGTGCCAGCAGCTGGCTAGGGGCGGACACCGGGGAGCTGTTTTTT. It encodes CASSWLGADTGELFF. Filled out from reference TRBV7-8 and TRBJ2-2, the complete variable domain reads GAGVSQSPRYKVAKRGQDVALRCDPISGHVSLFWYQQALGQGPEFLTYFQNEAQLDKSGLPSDRFFAERPEGSVSTLKIQRTQQEDSAVYLCASSWLGADTGELFFGEGSRLTVL.

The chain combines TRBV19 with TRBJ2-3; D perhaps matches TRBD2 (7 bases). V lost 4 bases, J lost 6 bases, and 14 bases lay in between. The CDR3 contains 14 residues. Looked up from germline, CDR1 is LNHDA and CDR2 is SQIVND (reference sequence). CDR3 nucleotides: TGTGCCAGTAGTACTAGGGGGGGTTTGGATACGCAGTATTTT. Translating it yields CASSTRGGLDTQYF.

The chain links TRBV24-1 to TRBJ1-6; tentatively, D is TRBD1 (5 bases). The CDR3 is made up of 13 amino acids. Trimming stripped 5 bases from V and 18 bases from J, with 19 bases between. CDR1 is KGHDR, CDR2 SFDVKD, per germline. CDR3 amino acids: CATSGGRGFTPHF. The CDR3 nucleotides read TGTGCCACCAGTGGCGGGAGGGGATTCACCCCCCACTTT.

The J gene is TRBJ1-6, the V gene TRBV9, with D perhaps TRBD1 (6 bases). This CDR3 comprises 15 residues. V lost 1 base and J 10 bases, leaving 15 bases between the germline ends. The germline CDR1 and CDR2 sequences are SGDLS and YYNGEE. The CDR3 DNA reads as TGTGCCAGCAGCGTAAGTCCAGGGGTTTCCTCACCCCTCCACTTT. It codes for CASSVSPGVSSPLHF.

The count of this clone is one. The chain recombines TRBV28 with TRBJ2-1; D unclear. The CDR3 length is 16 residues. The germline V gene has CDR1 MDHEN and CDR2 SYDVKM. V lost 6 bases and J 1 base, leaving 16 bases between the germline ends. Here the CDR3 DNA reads TGTGCCAGCAGCCCTGCTTTCGGTCCTTCCTACAATGAGCAGTTCTTC. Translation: CASSPAFGPSYNEQFF.

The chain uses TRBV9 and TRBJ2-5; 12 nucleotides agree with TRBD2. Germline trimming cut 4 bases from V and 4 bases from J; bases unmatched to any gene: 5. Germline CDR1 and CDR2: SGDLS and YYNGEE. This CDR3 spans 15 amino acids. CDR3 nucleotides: TGTGCCAGCAGCTCCGGACTAGCGGGGTCAGAGACCCAGTACTTC. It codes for CASSSGLAGSETQYF.

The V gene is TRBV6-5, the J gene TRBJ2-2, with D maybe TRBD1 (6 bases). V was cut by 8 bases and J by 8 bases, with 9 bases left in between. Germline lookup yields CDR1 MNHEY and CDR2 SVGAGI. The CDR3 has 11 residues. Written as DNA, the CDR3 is TGTGCCAGCCTAAGGGGGGGGGAGCTGTTTTTT. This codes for CASLRGGELFF.

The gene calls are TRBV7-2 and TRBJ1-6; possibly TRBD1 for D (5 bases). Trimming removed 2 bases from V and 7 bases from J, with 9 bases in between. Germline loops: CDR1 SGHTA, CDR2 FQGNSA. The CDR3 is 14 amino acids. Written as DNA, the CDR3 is TGTGCCAGCAGCTTATCAGGGTCCAATTCACCCCTCCACTTT. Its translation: CASSLSGSNSPLHF.

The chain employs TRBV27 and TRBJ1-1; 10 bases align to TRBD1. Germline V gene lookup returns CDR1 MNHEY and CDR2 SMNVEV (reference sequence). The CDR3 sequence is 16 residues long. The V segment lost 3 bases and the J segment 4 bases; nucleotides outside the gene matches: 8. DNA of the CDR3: TGTGCCAGCAGTTTCGTCGGGACAGGGGTTGGCACTGAAGCTTTCTTT. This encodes CASSFVGTGVGTEAFF.

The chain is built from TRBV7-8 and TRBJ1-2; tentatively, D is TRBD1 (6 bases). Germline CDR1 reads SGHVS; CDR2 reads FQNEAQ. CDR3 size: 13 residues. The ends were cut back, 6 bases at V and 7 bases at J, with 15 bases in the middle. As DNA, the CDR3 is TGTGCCAGCAGTCCGGGGGGGCGCCGTGGCTACACCTTC. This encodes CASSPGGRRGYTF.

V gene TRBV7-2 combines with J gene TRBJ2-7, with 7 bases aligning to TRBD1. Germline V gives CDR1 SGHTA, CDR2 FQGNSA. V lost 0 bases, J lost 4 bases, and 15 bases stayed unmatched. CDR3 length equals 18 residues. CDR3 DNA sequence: TGTGCCAGCAGCTTAGCGGGTCGTGGACAGGCTAGATGGTACGAGCAGTACTTC. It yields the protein CASSLAGRGQARWYEQYF.

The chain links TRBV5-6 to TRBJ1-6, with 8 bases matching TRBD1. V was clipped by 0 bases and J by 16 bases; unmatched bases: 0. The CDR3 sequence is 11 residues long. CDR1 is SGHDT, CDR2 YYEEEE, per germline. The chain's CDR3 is CASSLGQGLHF. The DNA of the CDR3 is TGTGCCAGCAGCTTGGGACAGGGGCTCCACTTT.

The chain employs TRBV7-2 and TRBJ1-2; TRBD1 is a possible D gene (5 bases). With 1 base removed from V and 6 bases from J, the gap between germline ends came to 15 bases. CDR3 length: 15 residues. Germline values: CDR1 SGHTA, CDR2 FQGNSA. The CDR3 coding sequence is TGTGCCAGCAGCTTAGTCGTCGGGCAGGGAAATGGCTACACCTTC. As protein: CASSLVVGQGNGYTF.

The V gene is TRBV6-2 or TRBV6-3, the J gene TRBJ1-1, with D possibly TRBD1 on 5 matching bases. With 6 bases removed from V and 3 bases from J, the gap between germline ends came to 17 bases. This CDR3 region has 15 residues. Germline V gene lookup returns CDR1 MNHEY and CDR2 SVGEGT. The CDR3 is CASSGIQGGDTEAFF. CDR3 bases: TGTGCCAGCAGCGGCATCCAGGGAGGTGACACTGAAGCTTTCTTT.

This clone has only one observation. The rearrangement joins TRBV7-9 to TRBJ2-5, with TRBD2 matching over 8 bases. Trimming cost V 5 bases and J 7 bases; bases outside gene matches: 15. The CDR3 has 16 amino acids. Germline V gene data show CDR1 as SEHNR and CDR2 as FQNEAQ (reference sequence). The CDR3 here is CASSPPGRGGSGTQYF. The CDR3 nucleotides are TGTGCCAGCAGCCCCCCGGGTCGCGGGGGGAGTGGGACCCAGTACTTC.

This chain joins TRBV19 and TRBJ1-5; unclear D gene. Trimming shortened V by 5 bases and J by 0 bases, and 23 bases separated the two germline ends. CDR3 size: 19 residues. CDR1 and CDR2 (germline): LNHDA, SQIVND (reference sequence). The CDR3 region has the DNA TGTGCCAGTAGTCTACCTGGAGGGCGTTCCGGGAATAGCAATCAGCCCCAGCATTTT. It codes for CASSLPGGRSGNSNQPQHF.

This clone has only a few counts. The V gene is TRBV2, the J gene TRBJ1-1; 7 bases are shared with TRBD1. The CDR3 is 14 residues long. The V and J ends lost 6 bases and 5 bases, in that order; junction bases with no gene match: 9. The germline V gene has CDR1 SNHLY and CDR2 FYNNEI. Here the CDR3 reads CASSPRTGGTEAFF. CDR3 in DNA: TGTGCCAGCAGCCCCCGGACAGGTGGAACTGAAGCTTTCTTT.